These 3 T cell receptor beta chains were all obtained from the same sample, sequenced in a study of blood T cell repertoires in COVID-19 (dated by TCRdb to the early 2020s). Library method: the immunoSEQ multiplex PCR assay. TCRdb holds this immuneACCESS table with in-frame rearrangements only. Some clones are missing; in checked studies, unresolved V genes explain under half, and the rest has no known cause. This sample has 250,000 to 300,000 clones in its table, and 80% to 90% of those were observed once. Approximately 2% of the sample rests with the top ten. The specimen was PBMCs or T cells enriched from blood (not recorded which). The receptors were sampled from a woman aged 50 to 60 who had recovered from COVID-19.

The chain has TRBV6-4 and TRBJ2-3; 14 nucleotides match TRBD2. Germline CDR1 MRHNA, CDR2 SNTAGT. There are 18 residues in the CDR3. With V trimmed by 5 bases and J by 0 bases, 7 bases remained unmatched. This CDR3 reads CASSRLAGGSRSTDTQYF. CDR3 nucleotides: TGTGCCAGCAGTCGACTAGCGGGAGGGTCGAGAAGCACAGATACGCAGTATTTT.

This chain links TRBV9 with TRBJ2-3; 12 nucleotides match TRBD2. V shed 4 bases and J 5 bases; nucleotides not matched to a gene: 2. This CDR3 has 14 residues. Per the germline V gene, CDR1 is SGDLS and CDR2 is YYNGEE. CDR3: CASSILAGGDTQYF. The CDR3 DNA reads TGTGCCAGCAGCATACTAGCGGGAGGAGATACGCAGTATTTT.

This sequence joins TRBV5-1 and TRBJ2-1, with D perhaps matching TRBD1 (5 bases). CDR3 length: 15 residues. Germline CDR1 reads SGHRS; CDR2 reads YFSETQ. The V end was cut by 4 bases, the J end by 1 base, with 12 bases between. CDR3 sequence: CASSASGISYNEQFF. In DNA form, the CDR3 reads TGCGCCAGCAGCGCGTCAGGGATATCCTACAATGAGCAGTTCTTC.